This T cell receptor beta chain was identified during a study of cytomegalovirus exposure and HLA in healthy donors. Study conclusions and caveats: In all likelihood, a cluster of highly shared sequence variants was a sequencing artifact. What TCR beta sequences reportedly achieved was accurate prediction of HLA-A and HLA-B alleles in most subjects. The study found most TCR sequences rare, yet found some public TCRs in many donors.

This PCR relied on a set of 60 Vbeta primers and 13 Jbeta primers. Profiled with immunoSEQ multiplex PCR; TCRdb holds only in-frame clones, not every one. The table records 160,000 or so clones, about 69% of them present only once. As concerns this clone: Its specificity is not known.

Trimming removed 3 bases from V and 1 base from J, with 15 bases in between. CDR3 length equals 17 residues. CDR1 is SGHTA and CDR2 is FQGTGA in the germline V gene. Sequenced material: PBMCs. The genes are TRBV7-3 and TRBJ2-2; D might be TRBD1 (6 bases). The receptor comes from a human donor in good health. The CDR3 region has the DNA TGTGCCAGCAGCTTGGTAGGGGGACGGGGGAACACCGGGGAGCTGTTTTTT. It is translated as CASSLVGGRGNTGELFF.